Listed below are T cell receptor beta chains from one sample, sequenced in a study of PD-L1 blockade in urothelial cancer. TCRdb's table, derived via immunoSEQ multiplex PCR, lists solely in-frame clones and lacks some. In the table there are 70,000 to 90,000 clones, approximately 81% of which are singletons. The sample was PBMCs, taken around atezolizumab (anti-PD-L1) treatment. The receptor set was obtained from a man aged 60 to 75 with urothelial cancer. CDR3s include the opening cysteine and the closing phenylalanine or tryptophan. The D gene is left open where the match is weak. The size field is filled for only some rows; it gives once, few, many or a size class.

>TRBJ2-5|TRBV11-3|TRBD2|few
TGTGCCAGCAGCCCCCGACTAGCGGGGGCCGAAGAGACCCAGTACTTC
CASSPRLAGAEETQYF
>TRBJ2-7|TRBV19|-|-
TGTGCCAGTAGTATCAATCCAGGCCCCTACGAGCAGTACTTC
CASSINPGPYEQYF
>TRBJ2-1|TRBV14|-|-
TGTGCCAGCAGCCTGCAGCGGACAGCCTACAATGAGCAGTTCTTC
CASSLQRTAYNEQFF
>TRBJ1-1|TRBV27|-|-
TGTGCCAGCAGTTTATATCGGGGAATGAACACTGAAGCTTTCTTT
CASSLYRGMNTEAFF
>TRBJ2-7|TRBV5-5|TRBD2|-
TGTGCCAGCAGCTTTTCGTCTAGCGGGAGGGGGGCCTACGAGCAGTACTTC
CASSFSSSGRGAYEQYF
>TRBJ2-7|TRBV18|TRBD1|-
TGTGCCAGCTCACCACGAGCCTCCGGGACAGCCTACGAGCAGTACTTC
CASSPRASGTAYEQYF
>TRBJ2-2|TRBV27|TRBD1|few
TGTGCCAGCAGTCGACAGGGCGCGAACACCGGGGAGCTGTTTTTT
CASSRQGANTGELFF
>TRBJ2-3|TRBV19|-|-
TGTGCCAGTAAGGAGGACGCTAGCACAGATACGCAGTATTTT
CASKEDASTDTQYF
>TRBJ1-6|TRBV7-3|TRBD1|-
TGTGCCAGCAGCTTCATCAGGGGGCGTAATTCACCCCTCCACTTT
CASSFIRGRNSPLHF
>TRBJ1-2|TRBV18|TRBD1|-
TGTGCCAGCTCACCTTTGGACAGGGCTGACGGTAACTATGGCTACACCTTC
CASSPLDRADGNYGYTF
>TRBJ2-7|TRBV5-5|-|-
TGTGCCAGCAGCTTTCCGGGGGCCTACGAGCAGTACTTC
CASSFPGAYEQYF
>TRBJ1-1|TRBV5-1|TRBD1|-
TGCGCCAGCAGCCCCGGGACAGTGAACACTGAAGCTTTCTTT
CASSPGTVNTEAFF
>TRBJ1-1|TRBV25-1|-|once
TGTGCCAGCAGTGATTTTTATACTGAAGCTTTCTTT
CASSDFYTEAFF
>TRBJ2-7|TRBV28|-|-
TGTGCCAGCAGTTTAAGGGACAAACCCCGACGAATGCAGTACTTC
CASSLRDKPRRMQYF
>TRBJ2-1|TRBV4-1|-|-
TGCGCCAGCATCCCTGCTGGGAGTGTCGGTGAGCAGTTCTTC
CASIPAGSVGEQFF
>TRBJ2-2|TRBV28|TRBD1|-
TGTGCCAGCAGTTTACCGACAGGGGTGGGCACCGGGGAGCTGTTTTTT
CASSLPTGVGTGELFF
>TRBJ2-3|TRBV9|-|-
TGTGCCAGCAGCGTTACACCCACAGATACGCAGTATTTT
CASSVTPTDTQYF
>TRBJ2-1|TRBV6-5|TRBD1|few
TGTGCCAGCAGTTATACCGGGACAGTTAATGAGCAGTTCTTC
CASSYTGTVNEQFF
>TRBJ1-3|TRBV6-5|-|once
TGTGCCAGCAGTTACTCGACCAGGGGCGGAAACACCATATATTTT
CASSYSTRGGNTIYF
>TRBJ2-1|TRBV27|TRBD2|-
TGTGCCAGCAGTCCTCTTCTAGCGGGAGGAGGGGAGCAGTTCTTC
CASSPLLAGGGEQFF
>TRBJ2-5|TRBV4-1|TRBD1|-
TGCGCCAGCAGCCAAGTTTTTTGGGGACAGGGTGAAGAGACCCAGTACTTC
CASSQVFWGQGEETQYF
>TRBJ2-7|TRBV21-1|-|-
TGTGCCAGCAGCGTCATCTCAGGGGACAGGTGCTACGAGCAGTACTTC
CASSVISGDRCYEQYF
>TRBJ2-2|TRBV9|-|-
TGTGCCAGCAGCGCCGGACTAATTAACACCGGGGAGCTGTTTTTT
CASSAGLINTGELFF
>TRBJ2-5|TRBV11-2|TRBD2|few
TGTGCCAGCAGCTTAGATCACGCGGGGGGCTCAGAGACCCAGTACTTC
CASSLDHAGGSETQYF
>TRBJ2-4|TRBV5-4|TRBD1|-
TGTGCCAGCAGCTTAGACAGGGTTGGCGCCAAAAACATTCAGTACTTC
CASSLDRVGAKNIQYF
>TRBJ1-1|TRBV18|TRBD1|-
TGTGCCAGCTCACCAACCCGACAGGGCACGAACACTGAAGCTTTCTTT
CASSPTRQGTNTEAFF
>TRBJ2-3|TRBV4-2|TRBD2|-
TGTGCCAGCAGCCAAGATTATCGAGCTAGCGGATTCACAGATACGCAGTATTTT
CASSQDYRASGFTDTQYF
>TRBJ1-1|TRBV29-1|-|once
TGCAGCGTTAAAGGGGGGGTTGGCACTGAAGCTTTCTTT
CSVKGGVGTEAFF
>TRBJ1-1|TRBV11-3|-|-
TGTGCCAGCAGCTCCATCGGTCTCCCCCGAGGCACTGAAGCTTTCTTT
CASSSIGLPRGTEAFF
>TRBJ1-2|TRBV9|TRBD1|-
TGTGCCAGCAGCGTAGGGTGGGGACAGGGCTATGGCTACACCTTC
CASSVGWGQGYGYTF
>TRBJ2-1|TRBV7-3|TRBD2|once
TGTGCCAGCAGCTTAAGCGGGGGGGCATTGAATGAGCAGTTCTTC
CASSLSGGALNEQFF
>TRBJ2-5|TRBV5-1|-|-
TGCGCCAGCAGCTTCGCCGGGGCTCAGGGGCGAGAGACCCAGTACTTC
CASSFAGAQGRETQYF
>TRBJ1-1|TRBV6-6|TRBD1|-
TGTGCCAGCAGCCGCAAACAGGGGCTCAACACTGAAGCTTTCTTT
CASSRKQGLNTEAFF
>TRBJ2-3|TRBV5-6|-|-
TGTGCCAGCAGCTTGTTGTGGGGCGTAACAGATACGCAGTATTTT
CASSLLWGVTDTQYF
>TRBJ2-2|TRBV27|-|few
TGTGCCAGCAGTACACATACGTGGGACTTCCTTGGGGCCGGGGAGCTGTTTTTT
CASSTHTWDFLGAGELFF
>TRBJ2-1|TRBV7-2|-|-
TGTGCCAGCAGCTTAAGAGCTAACAATGAGCAGTTCTTC
CASSLRANNEQFF
>TRBJ2-5|TRBV28|-|-
TGTGCCAGCAGTTTTGAGGTGGGAGGAGCGGAGACCCAGTACTTC
CASSFEVGGAETQYF
>TRBJ2-7|TRBV18|-|-
TGTGCCAGCTCACCAAATACCGGGAGTTACGAGCAGTACTTC
CASSPNTGSYEQYF
>TRBJ2-5|TRBV4-1|-|-
TGCGCCAGCAGCCAAGATGAGGAGGTGGAGACCCAGTACTTC
CASSQDEEVETQYF
>TRBJ2-2|TRBV7-9|-|-
TGTGCCAGCAGCCCTAACACCGGGGAGCTGTTTTTT
CASSPNTGELFF
>TRBJ2-7|TRBV5-5|TRBD2|-
TGTGCCAGCAGCTTGCCCCGCGGGAGCCTGAACGAGCAGTACTTC
CASSLPRGSLNEQYF
>TRBJ2-3|TRBV5-1|-|-
TGCGCCAGCAGCTTGCCAGCAGATACGCAGTATTTT
CASSLPADTQYF
>TRBJ2-3|TRBV5-3|TRBD2|-
TGTGCCAGAAGCCTGGGACTAGCGGCAGATACGCAGTATTTT
CARSLGLAADTQYF
>TRBJ1-1|TRBV4-3|-|few
TGCGCCAGCAGCCAAGATCCCCAGGGGAAAACTGAAGCTTTCTTT
CASSQDPQGKTEAFF
>TRBJ2-7|TRBV5-1|-|once
TGCGCCAGCAGCTTCTCTGCAGATACCTACGAGCAGTACTTC
CASSFSADTYEQYF
>TRBJ1-2|TRBV5-4|-|-
TGTGCCAGCAGCTTCATCCGGGAGGACTATGGCTACACCTTC
CASSFIREDYGYTF
>TRBJ1-3|TRBV7-9|TRBD1|-
TGTGCCAGCAGATCTGGGACAGGGCTTCTCTCTGGAAACACCATATATTTT
CASRSGTGLLSGNTIYF
>TRBJ1-4|TRBV30|-|-
TGTGCCTGGGGACCTAACAGCGGATTATGGGAAAAACTGTTTTTT
CAWGPNSGLWEKLFF
>TRBJ2-7|TRBV6-1|-|-
TGTGCCAGCAGTGTGGGCAGGACTCCATCCTACGAGCAGTACTTC
CASSVGRTPSYEQYF
>TRBJ1-1|TRBV7-2|-|-
TGTGCCAGCAGCTTAGGAGGGGGTGAAACTGAAGCTTTCTTT
CASSLGGGETEAFF
>TRBJ2-1|TRBV5-4|TRBD2|-
TGTGCCAGCAGCTCGCCCGGACTAGCGGATTACAATGAGCAGTTCTTC
CASSSPGLADYNEQFF
>TRBJ2-1|TRBV4-3|TRBD1|-
TGCGCCAGCAGCCCTGGGACAGGGGTAAGTGAGCAGTTCTTC
CASSPGTGVSEQFF
>TRBJ2-7|TRBV30|TRBD2|-
TGTGCCTGGAGACTAGCGGGGTCCTACGAGCAGTACTTC
CAWRLAGSYEQYF
>TRBJ2-7|TRBV5-1|TRBD1|-
TGCGCCAGCAGCATCCCGACAGGGGGCTACGAGCAGTACTTC
CASSIPTGGYEQYF
>TRBJ2-1|TRBV6-1|TRBD2|-
TGTGCCACCCGAGAGGCTAGCGGGAGTTGGGGGCGGCAGTTCTTC
CATREASGSWGRQFF